The 9 T cell receptor beta chains below all came from one sample that was sequenced in a study of shared clonotypes between healthy human individuals (dated by TCRdb to 2020 to 2021). The library was built by means of the immunoSEQ multiplex PCR assay. TCRdb carries this immuneACCESS record with in-frame sequences only. Its versions omit some clonotypes, under half of them owing to an unresolved V gene in the studies checked, with the rest unexplained. This sample holds 850,000 to 1,200,000 clones; about 75% were observed only once. The top ten clones comprise nearly 1.5% of the sample. The sample taken for sequencing was memory CD4+ T cells sorted from blood. The intended sense of this specimen's cell subset or site label: CD45RA-negative fraction. All receptors come from a man younger than 30 in good health.

The chain carries TRBV6-1 and TRBJ2-2; 7 bases map to TRBD1. This CDR3 contains 14 residues. Germline loops: CDR1 MNHNS, CDR2 SASEGT. After removal of 1 base from V and 7 bases from J, the junction contained 3 bases not matched to a gene. In DNA form, the CDR3 reads TGTGCCAGCAGTGAAGAGGGGGCGGGCGGGGAGCTGTTTTTT. Translated: CASSEEGAGGELFF.

Worth noting for this clone: At the DNA level, this CDR3 is encoded by other sequences in the same sample as well. The chain is built from TRBV11-2 and TRBJ2-1; possible D gene TRBD2, 5 bases. Trimming removed 2 bases from V and 1 base from J, with 6 bases in between. CDR3 size: 14 residues. CDR1 and CDR2 (germline): SGHAT, FQNNGV. CDR3 loop: CASSLSGSYNEQFF. The CDR3 DNA follows: TGTGCCAGCAGCTTAAGCGGATCCTACAATGAGCAGTTCTTC.

The J gene is TRBJ1-2, the V gene TRBV10-3, with D maybe TRBD1 (5 bases). Germline V gene lookup returns CDR1 ENHRY and CDR2 SYGVKD. With 7 bases removed from V and 2 bases from J, the gap between germline ends came to 11 bases. The CDR3 contains 13 residues. CDR3 nucleotides: TGTGCCATCACCGCGACAGCAAACTATGGCTACACCTTC. Protein product: CAITATANYGYTF.

The rearrangement joins TRBV5-3 to TRBJ1-1, with D maybe TRBD1 (6 bases). TRBV5-3 is assigned to the ORF class and has an uncertain function. This CDR3 has 16 amino acids. With 0 bases removed from V and 3 bases from J, the gap between germline ends came to 15 bases. This CDR3 is CARSLGSGALDTEAFF. CDR3 nucleotide sequence: TGTGCCAGAAGCTTGGGTTCAGGGGCATTGGACACTGAAGCTTTCTTT.

The V call is TRBV5-4, the J call TRBJ2-1; a possible D gene is TRBD2 (5 bases). Trimming removed 0 bases at V and 8 bases at J, with 12 bases between. The CDR3 sequence is 14 residues long. In germline, CDR1 is SGHNT, CDR2 YYREEE (reference sequence). The CDR3 DNA follows: TGTGCCAGCAGCTTGGTAGACTACAAGGATGAGCAGTTCTTC. This encodes CASSLVDYKDEQFF.

The CDR3 bases are TGTGCCAGTACCCCGTCGGGACAGGGTCCCTCTGGGGCCAACGTCCTGACTTTC. Residues: CASTPSGQGPSGANVLTF. V usage is TRBV19 and J usage is TRBJ2-6; 9 bases match TRBD1. Looked up from germline, CDR1 is LNHDA and CDR2 is SQIVND (reference sequence). J lost 0 bases, V lost 7 bases, and 10 bases had no gene match. The CDR3 is 18 amino acids.

On this clone itself: At one of its ends the junction is not consistent with the germline gene, which may arise from a read error. Other DNA sequences in the same sample also yield this CDR3. The V and J genes are TRBV6-5 and TRBJ1-6; possibly TRBD1 for D (5 bases). This CDR3 is built from 12 residues. Germline V CDR1 and CDR2: MNHEY, SVGAGI. CDR3 bases: TGCGCCAGCAGTTCGGGGCTGTCACCCCTCCACTTT. The encoded protein is CASSSGLSPLHF.

Here the CDR3 reads CASSPELQGPSGNTIYF. The CDR3 DNA follows: TGTGCCAGCTCCCCGGAATTACAGGGCCCCTCTGGAAACACCATATATTTT. The chain carries TRBV18 and TRBJ1-3, with D perhaps TRBD1 (6 bases). Germline CDR1 and CDR2: KGHSH and LQKENI. The CDR3 has 17 amino acids. Between the trimmed V and J ends, which lost 6 bases and 0 bases, there was a span of 18 bases.

This clone showed up just once. This chain connects TRBV19 to TRBJ2-3; TRBD1 matches at 7 bases. This CDR3 is built from 15 residues. Germline V gene sequence: CDR1 LNHDA, CDR2 SQIVND (reference sequence). V lost 4 bases to trimming and J lost 6 bases; unmatched junction nucleotides: 10. The CDR3 protein is CASSTRPGQIDTQYF. CDR3 bases: TGTGCCAGTAGTACGCGGCCGGGACAGATCGATACGCAGTATTTT. Drawing the rest from reference TRBV19 and TRBJ2-3, the complete variable domain is DGGITQSPKYLFRKEGQNVTLSCEQNLNHDAMYWYRQDPGQGLRLIYYSQIVNDFQKGDIAEGYSVSREKKESFPLTVTSAQKNPTAFYLCASSTRPGQIDTQYFGPGTRLTVL.